A selection of T cell receptor beta chains follows, all from one sample in a study of OX40 agonist ivuxolimab in advanced cancers. Using immunoSEQ multiplex PCR, the repertoire was profiled, and TCRdb retains in-frame clones only, with some absent. The table shows 55,000 to 70,000 clones, with roughly 80% occurring only once. The sample in question was CD4+ or CD8+ T cells sorted from blood, obtained in a trial of the OX40 agonist ivuxolimab. Receptors were obtained from an adult with an advanced solid tumor such as melanoma, head and neck, liver or kidney cancer. Each CDR3 is given with its conserved first and last residue. The D gene is left open where the match is weak. The size field is filled for only some rows; it gives once, few, many or a size class.

>TRBD1|TRBV30|-|TRBJ1-5
CAGGGQGGNQPQHF
TGTGCCGGGGGGGGACAGGGGGGCAATCAGCCCCAGCATTTT
>-|TRBV15|once|TRBJ2-7
CATSLPGREQYF
TGTGCCACCAGCCTTCCCGGGCGGGAGCAGTACTTC
>TRBD1|TRBV5-1|-|TRBJ2-2
CASSQDRGGTKAGELFF
TGCGCCAGCAGCCAGGACAGGGGAGGAACTAAAGCCGGGGAGCTGTTTTTT
>-|TRBV30|-|TRBJ1-2
CAWSVSLWAGYTF
TGTGCCTGGAGTGTATCGCTTTGGGCTGGCTACACCTTC
>-|TRBV7-2|few|TRBJ2-1
CASSLDVGDKFF
TGTGCCAGCAGCTTAGACGTAGGGGATAAGTTCTTC
>-|TRBV15|-|TRBJ1-5
CATSRDRRRDREQPQHF
TGTGCCACCAGCAGAGATAGGCGACGAGACAGAGAACAGCCCCAGCATTTT
>-|TRBV7-9|-|TRBJ2-1
CASSLMFNEQFF
TGTGCCAGCAGCTTAATGTTCAATGAGCAGTTCTTC
>-|TRBV7-2|once|TRBJ2-3
CASSLRPSGGLTDTQYF
TGTGCCAGCAGCTTACGTCCCTCCGGGGGGCTCACAGATACGCAGTATTTT
>-|TRBV29-1|few|TRBJ2-3
CSARVGDTQYF
TGCAGTGCTCGCGTCGGGGATACGCAGTATTTT
>TRBD2|TRBV19|-|TRBJ2-3
CASSPPGLAGGTDTQYF
TGTGCCAGTAGTCCACCAGGGCTAGCGGGGGGCACAGATACGCAGTATTTT
>-|TRBV21-1|-|TRBJ1-1
CASSKIREDRDTEAFF
TGTGCCAGCAGCAAAATTCGCGAAGACAGGGACACTGAAGCTTTCTTT
>-|TRBV5-4|-|TRBJ2-5
CASSAGVKETQYF
TGTGCCAGCAGCGCAGGGGTAAAAGAGACCCAGTACTTC
>-|TRBV4-2|-|TRBJ1-5
CASSQERVSQPQHF
TGTGCCAGCAGCCAAGAGAGGGTAAGTCAGCCCCAGCATTTT
>-|TRBV6-1|-|TRBJ2-5
CASSERSLVETQYF
TGTGCCAGCAGTGAAAGAAGTCTGGTGGAGACCCAGTACTTC
>-|TRBV27|-|TRBJ1-1
CASSLEGLNTEAFF
TGTGCCAGCAGTTTAGAGGGTCTGAACACTGAAGCTTTCTTT
>TRBD1|TRBV27|-|TRBJ2-5
CASSSGTGGVETQYF
TGTGCCAGCAGTTCCGGGACAGGGGGCGTGGAGACCCAGTACTTC
>-|TRBV6-1|-|TRBJ1-2
CASSAQGEEGYTF
TGTGCCAGCAGTGCCCAAGGGGAGGAAGGCTACACCTTC
>TRBD2|TRBV6-7|-|TRBJ2-1
CASGSSGGVKGEQFF
TGTGCCAGCGGGAGTAGCGGGGGGGTAAAAGGTGAGCAGTTCTTC
>-|TRBV18|-|TRBJ2-5
CASSRGIQETQYF
TGTGCCAGCTCACGGGGAATTCAAGAGACCCAGTACTTC
>-|TRBV6-1|-|TRBJ2-7
CASSEYRVPSYEQYF
TGTGCCAGCAGTGAATACAGGGTCCCCTCCTACGAGCAGTACTTC
>-|TRBV20-1|-|TRBJ2-7
CSALRSYEQYF
TGCAGTGCTCTCCGATCCTACGAGCAGTACTTC
>-|TRBV30|-|TRBJ1-5
CAWSAARTDSNQPQHF
TGTGCCTGGAGCGCAGCCCGGACGGATAGCAATCAGCCCCAGCATTTT
>TRBD1|TRBV11-2|-|TRBJ2-7
CASSLGPTGTYEQYF
TGTGCCAGCAGCTTAGGGCCGACAGGGACCTACGAGCAGTACTTC
>-|TRBV4-1|-|TRBJ1-6
CASSQGNRGGVGSYNSPLHF
TGCGCCAGCAGCCAAGGGAACCGTGGGGGGGTTGGCTCCTATAATTCACCCCTCCACTTT
>-|TRBV12-5|-|TRBJ2-2
CASGPPSTGELFF
TGTGCTAGTGGTCCCCCGTCCACCGGGGAGCTGTTTTTT
>TRBD2|TRBV7-6|-|TRBJ2-2
CASSFGILAGRTGELFF
TGTGCCAGCAGCTTTGGCATTCTAGCGGGGAGGACCGGGGAGCTGTTTTTT
>-|TRBV5-6|once|TRBJ1-1
CASSSPPETEAFF
TGTGCCAGCAGCTCCCCCCCCGAGACTGAAGCTTTCTTT
>TRBD1|TRBV5-1|-|TRBJ1-2
CASSSRQGALSGGYTF
TGCGCCAGCAGCTCAAGACAGGGGGCGCTTTCCGGTGGCTACACCTTC
>TRBD1|TRBV25-1|many|TRBJ1-6
CASSESQGGNSPLHF
TGTGCCAGCAGTGAATCCCAGGGGGGTAATTCACCCCTCCACTTT
>-|TRBV6-5|-|TRBJ2-3
CASSNTDTQYF
TGTGCCAGCAGTAACACAGATACGCAGTATTTT
>-|TRBV6-5|-|TRBJ1-1
CASSLSRETEAFF
TGTGCCAGCAGTTTAAGCCGGGAGACTGAAGCTTTCTTT
>TRBD1|TRBV5-1|few|TRBJ2-1
CATRQGPGAYNEQFF
TGCGCCACCAGACAGGGGCCAGGGGCCTACAATGAGCAGTTCTTC
>-|TRBV30|-|TRBJ2-1
CAWSYGHEQFF
TGTGCCTGGAGCTACGGTCATGAGCAGTTCTTC
>-|TRBV7-3|-|TRBJ2-3
CASSLRAGHTDTQYF
TGTGCCAGCAGCTTAAGGGCAGGGCATACAGATACGCAGTATTTT
>TRBD2|TRBV4-3|-|TRBJ2-1
CASSQWLAGAYNEQFF
TGCGCCAGCAGCCAATGGCTAGCGGGAGCCTACAATGAGCAGTTCTTC
>TRBD1|TRBV6-1|-|TRBJ1-2
CASSAGQGAEGYTF
TGTGCCAGCAGTGCCGGACAGGGGGCGGAAGGCTACACCTTC
>-|TRBV2|once|TRBJ2-6
CASKVTAGANVLTF
TGTGCCAGCAAGGTGACAGCTGGGGCCAACGTCCTGACTTTC
>-|TRBV30|-|TRBJ2-7
CAWARGLMSEQYF
TGTGCCTGGGCCCGGGGGCTAATGAGCGAGCAGTACTTC
>-|TRBV5-5|-|TRBJ1-3
CASSLRGSGNTIYF
TGTGCCAGCAGCTTAAGAGGCTCTGGAAACACCATATATTTT
>-|TRBV7-8|-|TRBJ2-2
CASTKTGYTGELFF
TGTGCCAGCACCAAGACAGGTTACACCGGGGAGCTGTTTTTT
>-|TRBV7-6|-|TRBJ1-2
CASSLAAGEGYTF
TGTGCCAGCAGCTTAGCGGCGGGGGAGGGCTACACCTTC
>TRBD1|TRBV7-6|-|TRBJ2-7
CASSSYDRAYEQYF
TGTGCCAGCAGCTCGTACGACAGGGCCTACGAGCAGTACTTC
>TRBD2|TRBV2|-|TRBJ2-1
CASRTGGTSSYNEQFF
TGTGCCAGCAGGACGGGGGGGACTAGCTCCTACAATGAGCAGTTCTTC
>-|TRBV30|-|TRBJ2-1
CAWSVLGIRGSPYNEQFF
TGTGCCTGGAGTGTACTAGGTATACGGGGGAGTCCCTACAATGAGCAGTTCTTC